This T cell receptor beta chain was recovered during a study of radiotherapy plus CTLA-4 blockade in lung cancer. Study as a whole: For approximately 19% of patients, objective responses occurred, and approximately 33% had disease control.

With regard to this clone: What it recognizes is unknown. Distinct nucleotide sequences in the sample also encode this CDR3.

Method: immunoSEQ multiplex PCR; TCRdb's copy keeps in-frame clones and lacks some. Here the sample spans about 98,000 clones, approximately 85% being singletons. Focal radiation with ipilimumab CTLA-4 blockade was given to patients with chemo-refractory metastatic non-small-cell lung cancer. The CDR3 runs 16 residues. V was clipped by 3 bases and J by 4 bases; unmatched bases: 11. Per germline, CDR1 MDHEN and CDR2 SYDVKM. Study-wide results and limits: Once radiotherapy plus ipilimumab had been given, TCR clones derived from tumor expanded in blood. Reportedly, early blood T cell clone dynamics best predicted response, with interferon-beta.

This chain connects TRBV28 to TRBJ2-5; 7 positions match TRBD2. The sequencing here drew on peripheral blood, taken from a patient treated with radiotherapy plus ipilimumab. This TCR was recovered from a human donor with non-small cell lung cancer who had a partial response to radiotherapy plus ipilimumab. The CDR3 spells CASSFPQASGPETQYF. The DNA of the CDR3 is TGTGCCAGCAGTTTCCCTCAAGCTAGCGGTCCAGAGACCCAGTACTTC.